These 22 T cell receptor beta chains came from one sample sequenced in a study of blood T cells in healthy people across ages. It was with a sample-barcoded 5' primer and a J-beta primer mix that a second PCR of about 6 to 12 cycles was run. TCRdb re-analysed the 5' RACE reads in MiXCR, keeping a single row per CDR3 protein. The sample consists of approximately 960,000 distinct CDR3 sequences, roughly 29% of them appearing once. The data also belong to a second study, concerning T cells of mothers and their children.

Material for sequencing was blood. The receptors shown here come from a middle-aged woman in good health.

V and J are TRBV29-1 and TRBJ1-1; TRBD1 matches at 11 bases. Germline values: CDR1 SQVTM, CDR2 ANQGSEA. Unmatched junction bases numbered 8, after V lost 7 bases and J lost 4 bases. The CDR3 totals 14 residues. This chain's CDR3 is CSAGGGTGGTEAFF. The CDR3, as DNA: TGCAGCGCTGGGGGGGGGACAGGGGGCACTGAAGCTTTCTTT. The full variable domain, rest sourced from reference TRBV29-1 and TRBJ1-1, is SAVISQKPSRDICQRGTSLTIQCQVDSQVTMMFWYRQQPGQSLTLIATANQGSEATYESGFVIDKFPISRPNLTFSTLTVSNMSPEDSSIYLCSAGGGTGGTEAFFGQGTRLTVV.

The chain recombines TRBV5-5 with TRBJ2-7, with TRBD1 matching over 11 bases. This CDR3 contains 15 residues. The germline V gene encodes CDR1 SGHKS and CDR2 YYEKEE (reference sequence). V lost 4 bases to trimming and J lost 2 bases; unmatched junction nucleotides: 5. The DNA for the CDR3 is TGTGCCAGCAGCATTGAGGGACAGGGGGCCTACGAGCAGTACTTC. Protein sequence: CASSIEGQGAYEQYF. Filled out from reference TRBV5-5 and TRBJ2-7, the complete variable domain reads DAGVTQSPTHLIKTRGQQVTLRCSPISGHKSVSWYQQVLGQGPQFIFQYYEKEERGRGNFPDRFSARQFPNYSSELNVNALLLGDSALYLCASSIEGQGAYEQYFGPGTRLTVT.

The chain employs TRBV6-5 and TRBJ2-7; 9 bases align to TRBD1. This CDR3 has 15 residues. Per the germline V gene, CDR1 is MNHEY and CDR2 is SVGAGI. J was trimmed by 5 bases and V by 5 bases; bases with no gene match: 10. The CDR3 DNA follows: TGTGCCAGCAGTGTATTCGGGACAGGGAGTGACGAGCAGTACTTC. Its translation: CASSVFGTGSDEQYF.

V is TRBV12-5 and J is TRBJ2-7, with a tentative D call TRBD2 (5 bases). This CDR3 has 15 amino acids. V shed 0 bases and J shed 2 bases, with 11 bases lying between them. The germline gives CDR1 LGHNT, CDR2 FRNRAP. The CDR3 nucleotides read TGTGCTAGTGGTTTGGTAAGGCGGGCCACCTACGAGCAGTACTTC. The encoded protein is CASGLVRRATYEQYF.

About this clonotype: At one boundary the junction diverges from the germline segment, which might be a read error. The chain uses TRBV5-1 and TRBJ2-1, with 9 bases that match TRBD1. The germline CDR1 and CDR2 sequences are SGHRS and YFSETQ. The length of the CDR3 is 15 residues. As DNA, the CDR3 is TGCGCCTGCAGCCCGGGACAGGGAACACCCAATGAGCAGTTCTTC. It codes for CACSPGQGTPNEQFF. The full variable domain, rest sourced from reference TRBV5-1 and TRBJ2-1, is KAGVTQTPRYLIKTRGQQVTLSCSPISGHRSVSWYQQTPGQGLQFLFEYFSETQRNKGNFPGRFSGRQFSNSRSEMNVSTLELGDSALYLCACSPGQGTPNEQFFGPGTRLTVL.

In this sample, this clonotype turned up a few times. V gene TRBV20-1 combines with J gene TRBJ1-1, with D possibly TRBD1 on 6 matching bases. Germline-derived CDR1 and CDR2 are DFQATT and SNEGSKA (reference sequence). With 4 bases removed from V and 5 bases from J, the gap between germline ends came to 17 bases. The CDR3 runs 14 residues. CDR3 sequence: CSATRGGGGTEAFF. The CDR3 bases are TGCAGTGCTACCCGGGGAGGGGGGGGGACTGAAGCTTTCTTT.

The chain's CDR3 is CASRITGTGLYYGYTF. The CDR3 nucleotides are TGTGCCAGCAGGATAACCGGGACAGGGTTATACTATGGCTACACCTTC. The genes are TRBV28 and TRBJ1-2, with 9 bases lining up with TRBD1. Germline V CDR1 and CDR2: MDHEN, SYDVKM. The CDR3 totals 16 residues. Trimming removed 6 bases from V and 3 bases from J; junction bases left unmatched: 11.

Regarding this clonotype: This may stem from a read error, because a much larger clone lies one nucleotide away. The gene calls are TRBV20-1 and TRBJ2-5, with D possibly TRBD2 on 5 matching bases. The J call may be faulty, since TRBJ2-7 better matches the DNA end. CDR1 is DFQATT and CDR2 is SNEGSKA in the germline V gene (reference sequence). The length of the CDR3 is 12 residues. CDR3 sequence reads: CRASRARDEQYF. CDR3 DNA: TGCAGGGCTAGCCGGGCTAGGGACGAGCAGTACTTC.

This clonotype was recorded a few times. This chain joins TRBV11-3 and TRBJ2-5, with a tentative D call TRBD2 (6 bases). The V gene's germline CDR1 is SGHNT and CDR2 YENEEA. This CDR3 comprises 17 residues. Trimming took 1 base from V and 5 from J, leaving 20 bases between them. The CDR3 nucleotides read TGTGCCAGCAGCTTAGGCACCCCTTGGACGGGAGCGGAGACCCAGTACTTC. As protein: CASSLGTPWTGAETQYF.

The chain joins TRBV7-9 to TRBJ2-2, with D possibly matching TRBD1 (6 bases). This CDR3 is built from 14 residues. Deletions cut 5 bases from V and 4 bases from J, with 11 bases between. The germline CDR1 and CDR2 sequences are SEHNR and FQNEAQ (reference sequence). The CDR3, as DNA: TGTGCCAGCAGCCGGGACATTATCACCGGGGAGCTGTTTTTT. It translates to CASSRDIITGELFF.

V gene TRBV4-3 combines with J gene TRBJ2-5; 9 positions agree with TRBD1. The germline CDR1 and CDR2 sequences are LGHNA and YSLEER. CDR3 size: 15 residues. Trimming removed 6 bases from V and 3 bases from J; junction bases left unmatched: 8. The CDR3 protein is CASRAAGQGKETQYF. The DNA of the CDR3 is TGCGCCAGCAGAGCGGCGGGACAGGGTAAAGAGACCCAGTACTTC.

This clonotype was detected many times. This chain joins TRBV7-2 and TRBJ2-7; D is ambiguous. Germline CDR1 reads SGHTA; CDR2 reads FQGNSA. The V and J ends lost 2 bases and 2 bases respectively, with 10 bases between them. This CDR3 has 14 amino acids. The CDR3: CASSLQALTYEQYF. The CDR3 bases are TGTGCCAGCAGCTTACAGGCTTTAACCTACGAGCAGTACTTC.

The J gene is TRBJ1-5, the V gene TRBV7-2; D remains unclear. Trimming took off 5 bases at V and 0 bases at J, with 11 bases between the two ends. The germline V gene encodes CDR1 SGHTA and CDR2 FQGNSA. The CDR3 runs to 15 residues. The DNA of the CDR3 is TGTGCCAGCAGCAACCGGAGAGATAGCAATCAGCCCCAGCATTTT. It is translated as CASSNRRDSNQPQHF.

This clonotype was seen only a few times. The chain recombines TRBV7-2 with TRBJ1-2; 7 bases match TRBD1. The CDR3 is 15 residues long. The junction had 11 bases not matched to a gene; V was cut back by 5 bases and J by 5 bases. CDR1 is SGHTA, CDR2 FQGNSA, per germline. This chain's CDR3 is CASSIYGRDSYGYTF. The CDR3 DNA is TGTGCCAGCAGCATTTATGGCCGGGACAGTTATGGCTACACCTTC.

This clonotype was counted many times. The genes are TRBV29-1 and TRBJ1-2; D ambiguous. Between the trimmed V and J ends, which lost 6 bases and 0 bases, there was a span of 11 bases. The length of the CDR3 is 13 residues. From germline, CDR1 is SQVTM and CDR2 ANQGSEA. The chain's CDR3 is CSVPSGANYGYTF. In nucleotides, the CDR3 is TGCAGCGTCCCCTCCGGAGCTAACTATGGCTACACCTTC. Based on the CDR3 plus reference TRBV29-1 and TRBJ1-2, the full variable domain is SAVISQKPSRDICQRGTSLTIQCQVDSQVTMMFWYRQQPGQSLTLIATANQGSEATYESGFVIDKFPISRPNLTFSTLTVSNMSPEDSSIYLCSVPSGANYGYTFGSGTRLTVV.

In its sample, this clonotype was seen a few times. The genes are TRBV5-1 and TRBJ2-7, with a possible D match to TRBD2 (6 bases). The CDR3 runs to 16 residues. The V gene's germline CDR1 is SGHRS and CDR2 YFSETQ. V was clipped by 1 base and J by 7 bases, with 21 bases between them. CDR3 amino acids: CASSLSASYDGGEQYF. The CDR3 nucleotides read TGCGCCAGCAGCTTGTCGGCCAGTTATGACGGAGGGGAGCAGTACTTC.

In its sample, this clonotype was seen a few times. The chain employs TRBV27 and TRBJ1-2; no definite D call. V lost 0 bases to trimming and J lost 8 bases, with 19 bases between them. The CDR3 totals 16 residues. CDR1 and CDR2 from the germline V gene are MNHEY and SMNVEV (reference sequence). In DNA, the CDR3 is TGTGCCAGCAGTTTATCTGCCGCATCAATGGGTGGCGGCTACACCTTC. Protein sequence: CASSLSAASMGGGYTF.

This clonotype was observed many times. The chain carries TRBV29-1 and TRBJ2-7; no clear D. The CDR3 covers 12 residues. The germline CDR1 and CDR2 sequences are SQVTM and ANQGSEA. Trimming removed 3 bases at V and 3 bases at J, with 9 bases between. The chain's CDR3 is CSVETEFYEQYF. The CDR3, as DNA: TGCAGCGTTGAGACGGAGTTCTACGAGCAGTACTTC.

This clonotype was recorded many times. The chain carries TRBV6-5 and TRBJ2-7, with TRBD2 matching 9 bases. This CDR3 has 15 amino acids. The germline V gene encodes CDR1 MNHEY and CDR2 SVGAGI. The ends lost 5 bases at V and 0 bases at J; junction bases unmatched: 5. As DNA, the CDR3 is TGTGCCAGCAGTATTCTAGCGGGGAGCTCCTACGAGCAGTACTTC. Amino acids: CASSILAGSSYEQYF.

At least ten counts were recorded for this clonotype. This chain uses TRBV7-2 with TRBJ2-5, with 9 bases lining up with TRBD2. V gave up 2 bases and J gave up 2 bases; unmatched junction bases: 6. The CDR3 has 16 amino acids. Germline V lookup: CDR1 SGHTA, CDR2 FQGNSA. The CDR3 bases are TGTGCCAGCAGCTTAAGCGGCGGGGGGGGACAAGAGACCCAGTACTTC. It specifies CASSLSGGGGQETQYF.

This clonotype was observed a handful of times. V usage is TRBV7-9 and J usage is TRBJ2-7, with 10 nucleotides matching TRBD1. The CDR3 contains 16 residues. Unmatched junction bases numbered 7, after V lost 0 bases and J lost 5 bases. Germline CDR1 is SEHNR and CDR2 is FQNEAQ (reference sequence). The CDR3 bases are TGTGCCAGCAGCTTAGCCGGGACAGGGGTTCTCAACGAGCAGTACTTC. It encodes CASSLAGTGVLNEQYF.

This clonotype was seen a few times. CDR3 in DNA: TGTGCCAGCAACCCCCTCCCAAGGGAGGATCAGCCCCAGCATTTT. This translates into CASNPLPREDQPQHF. The V gene is TRBV6-6, the J gene TRBJ1-5; D gene ambiguous. The length of the CDR3 is 15 residues. V lost 7 bases and J 5 bases, leaving 18 bases between the germline ends. CDR1 MNHNY and CDR2 SVGAGI come from the germline V gene (reference sequence).